This paragraph covers one TCR beta chain sequence. Its target is unknown. PCR involved 60 Vbeta and 13 Jbeta primers. TCRdb's copy holds only in-frame clones and misses some; the assay was immunoSEQ multiplex PCR. Of about 130,000 clones in the sample, approximately 85% were seen once. CDR1 and CDR2 (germline): MNHEY, SMNVEV (reference sequence). The CDR3 is 16 residues long. The V end lost 4 bases, the J end lost 0 bases, and 16 bases lay between the germline ends. These data are taken from a study of cytomegalovirus exposure and HLA in healthy donors. Study in general: Earlier work reported 117 million unique TCR beta sequences from roughly 180 million T cells. Of 350 to 400 genotyped donors, about 80% grouped in the Caucasian-associated ancestry cluster. Study results and limitations: Fewer than 20,000 TCR beta sequences were associated with HLA alleles at 0.05 false discovery rate in a later analysis. The investigators catalogued 150 to 200 TCR beta chains as cytomegalovirus-associated.

V and J are TRBV27 and TRBJ2-7; tentatively, D is TRBD1 (6 bases). Sequencing input: PBMCs. The receptor was isolated from a woman aged 25 to 39 in good health and CMV-seropositive. The CDR3 region has the DNA TGTGCCAGCAGTTGGGCCGGGACAAAAGCCTCCTACGAGCAGTACTTC. Protein sequence: CASSWAGTKASYEQYF.